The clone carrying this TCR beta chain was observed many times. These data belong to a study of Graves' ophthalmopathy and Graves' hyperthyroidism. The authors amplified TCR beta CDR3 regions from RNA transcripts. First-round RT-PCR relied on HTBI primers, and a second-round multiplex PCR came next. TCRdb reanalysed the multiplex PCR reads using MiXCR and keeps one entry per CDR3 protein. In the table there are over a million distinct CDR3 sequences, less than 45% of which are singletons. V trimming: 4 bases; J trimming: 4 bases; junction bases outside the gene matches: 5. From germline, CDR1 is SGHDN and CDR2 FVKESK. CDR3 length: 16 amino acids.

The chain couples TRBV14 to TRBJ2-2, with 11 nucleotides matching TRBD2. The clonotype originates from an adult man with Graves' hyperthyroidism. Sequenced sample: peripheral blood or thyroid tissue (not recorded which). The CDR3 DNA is TGTGCCAGCAGCCGGCTAGCGGGAGGTAGCACCGGGGAGCTGTTTTTT. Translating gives CASSRLAGGSTGELFF.